This T cell receptor (beta chain) was sequenced for a study of CD8 T cells in ankylosing spondylitis. Regarding the study as a whole: A TCR beta motif made of eight highly homologous variants seemed typical of ankylosing spondylitis blood.

The CDR3 runs to 15 residues. Per the germline V gene, CDR1 is SSHAT and CDR2 is FNYEAQ (reference sequence). The V and J ends lost 6 bases and 5 bases, in that order; junction bases with no gene match: 9. As for this clonotype: Its specificity is unknown.

TCRdb recomputed calls from the 5' RACE reads with MiXCR, one row per CDR3 protein. The repertoire holds a few hundred thousand distinct CDR3 sequences, with less than 10% as singletons. The chain links TRBV7-7 to TRBJ2-5, with 10 nucleotides matching TRBD2. This sequence was found in a male donor with ankylosing spondylitis. Sequencing was performed on blood, either unsorted or a sorted T cell fraction (not recorded which). DNA for the CDR3: TGTGCCAGCAGTCGGCTCCTAGCGGGAGTTGAGACCCAGTACTTC. Its translation: CASSRLLAGVETQYF.